This TCR beta chain was sequenced for a study of T cell repertoires in cytomegalovirus infection. Study background: A matching HLA type, together with CMV infection, was signaled by public TCR beta signatures. Findings and limits, study-wide: CMV-specific TCR beta clonotypes restricted by HLA-C were the ones dominating the ex vivo response.

This clonotype came up many times. What it binds is unknown. In germline, CDR1 is SGHTA, CDR2 FQGNSA. V lost 4 bases to trimming and J lost 4 bases; unmatched junction nucleotides: 3. This CDR3 has 14 amino acids. TCRdb fed the reads into MiXCR, producing one record per CDR3 protein. The sample lists roughly 230,000 distinct CDR3 sequences; roughly an eighth were seen once. The TCR was taken from a human donor in good health (CMV status not recorded). Some clones in this sample may be carry-over from other donors' samples. Sequencing was performed on PBMCs. The chain has TRBV7-2 and TRBJ2-5; TRBD1 matches 10 bases. The CDR3 here is CASSSGQGRETQYF. The DNA for the CDR3 is TGTGCCAGCAGCTCGGGACAGGGGAGAGAGACCCAGTACTTC.